These 9 T cell receptor beta chains were all obtained from the same sample, sequenced in a study of long-term antiretroviral therapy in people with HIV. Runs used v3.0 of the immunoSEQ assay and were done at survey level. TCRdb's table, derived via immunoSEQ multiplex PCR, lists solely in-frame clones and lacks some. The table lists about 20,000 clones, around 80% of them singletons. Sequencing was performed on unsorted PBMCs, taken 2.9 years after starting antiretroviral therapy. The receptors were sampled from a woman aged 25 to 39 with HIV.

V usage is TRBV4-2 and J usage is TRBJ2-3; 8 bases match TRBD2. V dropped 4 bases and J dropped 6; count of bases not matched to a gene: 3. This CDR3 comprises 13 residues. Germline V CDR1 and CDR2: LGHNA, YNFKEQ. This chain's CDR3 is CASSPKRGDTQYF. The CDR3 nucleotides are TGTGCCAGCAGCCCTAAGCGGGGGGATACGCAGTATTTT.

V and J are TRBV29-1 and TRBJ1-1, with 7 bases fitting TRBD1. The CDR3 contains 14 residues. Germline loops: CDR1 SQVTM, CDR2 ANQGSEA. V trimming: 6 bases; J trimming: 4 bases; junction bases outside the gene matches: 11. The CDR3 nucleotides read TGCAGCGTCGCTCGGGACAGCGGTGGCACTGAAGCTTTCTTT. Translating gives CSVARDSGGTEAFF.

This chain uses TRBV19 with TRBJ1-2; no clear D gene. The germline CDR1 and CDR2 sequences are LNHDA and SQIVND (reference sequence). The CDR3 totals 12 residues. V was pared by 3 bases and J by 3 bases, with 5 bases between. The CDR3 DNA follows: TGTGCCAGTAGTATCCGTGACTATGGCTACACCTTC. Translating gives CASSIRDYGYTF.

The CDR3 sequence is CSVAGRPLDLFSSYEQYF. In nucleotides, the CDR3 is TGCAGCGTTGCCGGGCGTCCCTTGGACCTCTTCAGCTCCTACGAGCAGTACTTC. The rearrangement joins TRBV29-1 to TRBJ2-7; D uncertain. Deletions cut 4 bases from V and 0 bases from J, with 25 bases between. The CDR3 consists of 18 residues. CDR1 and CDR2 from the germline V gene are SQVTM and ANQGSEA.

The chain employs TRBV28 and TRBJ2-7, with 7 bases aligning to TRBD1. Germline CDR1 and CDR2: MDHEN and SYDVKM. This CDR3 comprises 17 residues. V shed 7 bases, J shed 3 bases, and the junction held 18 bases outside the gene matches. The DNA of the CDR3 is TGTGCCAGCACCAATTTAGGGCGGACAGGCGGATACTACGAGCAGTACTTC. Translating it yields CASTNLGRTGGYYEQYF.

This chain uses TRBV10-1 with TRBJ1-4; TRBD1 might be the D (6 bases). V was cut by 6 bases and J by 1 base, with 12 bases left in between. The CDR3 contains 15 residues. CDR1 is WNHNN, CDR2 SYGVQD, per germline (reference sequence). In DNA form, the CDR3 reads TGCGCCAGCAGCGGGGGCCCAGGAACTAATGAAAAACTGTTTTTT. Translating it yields CASSGGPGTNEKLFF.

This rearrangement joins TRBV7-6 to TRBJ2-1, with unresolved D. The CDR3 spans 14 residues. The germline V gene has CDR1 SGHVS and CDR2 FNYEAQ. V was cut by 4 bases and J by 4 bases, with 11 bases left in between. The CDR3 sequence is CASSSDDLYNEQFF. The CDR3, as DNA: TGTGCCAGCAGCTCAGATGACCTTTACAATGAGCAGTTCTTC.

V and J are TRBV28 and TRBJ1-5; 7 bases line up with TRBD1. The J segment lost 5 bases and the V segment lost 6 bases, leaving 10 bases of the junction unmatched. This CDR3 has 15 residues. Germline assignment: CDR1 MDHEN and CDR2 SYDVKM. The CDR3 here is CASRHGTAPYQPQHF. In DNA form, the CDR3 reads TGTGCCAGCAGGCACGGGACAGCGCCCTATCAGCCCCAGCATTTT.

V gene TRBV27 combines with J gene TRBJ1-4; D perhaps matches TRBD1 (5 bases). Germline-derived CDR1 and CDR2 are MNHEY and SMNVEV (reference sequence). The CDR3 totals 13 residues. V was pared by 6 bases and J by 5 bases, with 10 bases between. This CDR3 is CASRGRINEKLFF. The DNA for the CDR3 is TGTGCCAGCAGGGGGCGGATAAATGAAAAACTGTTTTTT.